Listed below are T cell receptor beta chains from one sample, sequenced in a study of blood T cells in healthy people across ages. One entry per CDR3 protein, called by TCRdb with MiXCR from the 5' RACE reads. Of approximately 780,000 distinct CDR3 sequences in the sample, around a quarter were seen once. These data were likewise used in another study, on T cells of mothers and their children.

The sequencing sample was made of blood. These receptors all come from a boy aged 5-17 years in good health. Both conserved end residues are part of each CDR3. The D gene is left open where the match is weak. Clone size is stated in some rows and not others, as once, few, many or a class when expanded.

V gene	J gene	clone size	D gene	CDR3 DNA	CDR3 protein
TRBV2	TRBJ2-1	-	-	TGTGCCAGCACCCCTCCTCCTAGCGATGAGCAGTTCTTC	CASTPPPSDEQFF
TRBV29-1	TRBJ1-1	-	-	TGCAGCGGGGGGACGGGCGTCGGCACTGAAGCTTTCTTT	CSGGTGVGTEAFF
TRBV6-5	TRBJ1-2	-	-	TGTGCCAGCAGTTACTCGACGGGTAACTATGGCTACACCTTC	CASSYSTGNYGYTF
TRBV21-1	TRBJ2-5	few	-	TGTGCCAGCAGCAATTCCCAGCTCCTGCAAGAGACCCAGTACTTC	CASSNSQLLQETQYF
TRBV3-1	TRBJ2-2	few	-	TGTGCCAGCAGCCACGTCCAGCACGGGGAGCTGTTTTTT	CASSHVQHGELFF
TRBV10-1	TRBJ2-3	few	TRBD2	TGCGCCAGCAGTGATGGGACTAGCGGTGCAGATACGCAGTATTTT	CASSDGTSGADTQYF
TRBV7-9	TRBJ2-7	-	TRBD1	TGTGCCAGCAGCCAAATCCGGGACAGGGCCTACGAGCAGTACTTC	CASSQIRDRAYEQYF
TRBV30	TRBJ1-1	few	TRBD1	TGTGCCTGGAGTCAAGGGACAGGGGGCTCGTTTTTT	CAWSQGTGGSFF
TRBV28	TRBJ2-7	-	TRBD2	TGTGCCAGCAGTTCTAGCGGGGAGATCGACGAGCAGTACTTC	CASSSSGEIDEQYF
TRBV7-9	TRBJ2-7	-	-	TGTGCCAGCGGATGGGGAGAGCAGTACTTC	CASGWGEQYF
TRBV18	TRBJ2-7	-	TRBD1	TGTGCCAGCTCAAATGGACAGGCCTCCTACGAGCAGTACTTC	CASSNGQASYEQYF
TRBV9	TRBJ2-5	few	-	TGTGCCAGCAGCATATCGGAGCGAGAGACCCAGTACTTC	CASSISERETQYF
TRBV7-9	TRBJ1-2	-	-	TGTGCCAGCAGCTTACGGAACGATCATGGCTACACCTTC	CASSLRNDHGYTF
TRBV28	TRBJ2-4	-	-	TGTGCCAGCAGTCCACAGGAATCGGCCAAAAACATTCAGTACTTC	CASSPQESAKNIQYF
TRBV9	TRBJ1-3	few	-	TGTGCCAGCAGCGTAGGTGGCGGATCAAACACCATATATTTT	CASSVGGGSNTIYF
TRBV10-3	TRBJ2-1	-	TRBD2	TGTGCCATTCGGACTAGCGGGGGACTCAATGAGCAGTTCTTC	CAIRTSGGLNEQFF
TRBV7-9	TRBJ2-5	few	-	TGTGCCAGCAGCTTCGGAAGAGGGACCCAGTACTTC	CASSFGRGTQYF
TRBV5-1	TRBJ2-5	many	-	TGCGCCAGCAGCGCGGGACAGTACCAAGAGACCCAGTACTTC	CASSAGQYQETQYF
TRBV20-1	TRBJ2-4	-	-	TGCAGTGCCCCGATTGCGGGGGCCAAAAACATTCAGTACTTC	CSAPIAGAKNIQYF
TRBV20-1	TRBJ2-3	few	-	TGCAGTCCCTGGGGGGCGGGCTGGGATACGCAGTATTTT	CSPWGAGWDTQYF
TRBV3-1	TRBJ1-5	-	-	TGTGCCAGCAGCCAAGACACGAGGACTCAGCCCCAGCATTTT	CASSQDTRTQPQHF
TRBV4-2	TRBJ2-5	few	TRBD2	TGTGCCAGCAGCCAAGATGATCGAGTGGGGGGGCAAGAGACCCAGTACTTC	CASSQDDRVGGQETQYF
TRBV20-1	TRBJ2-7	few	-	TGCAGTGCTACAGGGGCTTCCTCCTACGAGCAGTACTTC	CSATGASSYEQYF
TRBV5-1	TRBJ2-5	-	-	TGCGCCAGCAGCTCCGGGATAGCGGCACAAGAGACCCAGTACTTC	CASSSGIAAQETQYF
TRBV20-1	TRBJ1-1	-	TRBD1	TGCAGTGCTAGTAGGGCGCGGACAGGGAGAAACACTGAAGCTTTCTTT	CSASRARTGRNTEAFF
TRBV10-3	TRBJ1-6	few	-	TGTGCCATCAGTGTCGATTGGACGTCCAATTCACCCCTCCACTTT	CAISVDWTSNSPLHF
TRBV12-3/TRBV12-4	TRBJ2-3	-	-	TGTGCCAGCAGCCCCAGGGGTTTGGGCACAGATACGCAGTATTTT	CASSPRGLGTDTQYF
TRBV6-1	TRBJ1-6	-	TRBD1	TGTGCCAGCAGTCGAGGGACAGATACCTATAATTCACCCCTCCACTTT	CASSRGTDTYNSPLHF
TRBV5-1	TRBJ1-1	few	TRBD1	TGCGCCAGCTCAAACGCAGAGGGACAGGGTTCGGTCTTT	CASSNAEGQGSVF
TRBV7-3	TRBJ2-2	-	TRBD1	TGTGCCAGCAGCCTACCACAGGGGGGGAACACCGGGGAGCTGTTTTTT	CASSLPQGGNTGELFF
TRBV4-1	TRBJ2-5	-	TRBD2	TGCGCCAGCAGTCTCCTAACCGGGACTAGCAGACAGACCCAGTACTTC	CASSLLTGTSRQTQYF
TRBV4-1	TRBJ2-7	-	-	TGCGCCAGCAGCCAAGTGTGGACACACGGCGAGCAGTACTTC	CASSQVWTHGEQYF
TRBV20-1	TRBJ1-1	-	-	TGCAGTGCAGGGGGACACCGGAACACTGAAGCTTTCTTT	CSAGGHRNTEAFF
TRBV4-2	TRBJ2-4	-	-	TGTGCCAGCAGCCAAGATATACGAGGCAAAAACATTCAGTACTTC	CASSQDIRGKNIQYF
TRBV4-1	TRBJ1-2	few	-	TGCGCCAGCAGCCAAGATCTCCTTGCTCCGGATGTACGCTATGGCTACACCTTC	CASSQDLLAPDVRYGYTF
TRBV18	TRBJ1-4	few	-	TGTGCCAGCTCACCGCGATCCGGACCCGGTGAGGTTGAAAAACTGTTTTTT	CASSPRSGPGEVEKLFF
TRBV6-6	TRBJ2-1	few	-	TGTGCCAGCAGTTCACAGGGCCCCTCCAAGAATGAGCAGTTCTTC	CASSSQGPSKNEQFF
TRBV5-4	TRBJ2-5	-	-	TGTGCCAGCAGCCCGGGACGACCGGAGGAGGGAACCCAGTACTTC	CASSPGRPEEGTQYF
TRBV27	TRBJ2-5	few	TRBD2	TGTGCCAGCAGTCCCTTCCTCGGGACTAGCGGCCAAGAGACCCAGTACTTC	CASSPFLGTSGQETQYF
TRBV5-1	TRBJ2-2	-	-	TGCGCCAGCAGCTTGGGGGGGCCCGGAACCGGGGAGCTGTTTTTT	CASSLGGPGTGELFF
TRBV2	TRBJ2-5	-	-	TGTGCCAGCAAATGGAAAAAAGAGACCCAGTACTTC	CASKWKKETQYF
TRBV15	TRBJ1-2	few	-	TGTGCCACCAGCAGAGATCGGGCAGCTAACTATGGCTACACCTTC	CATSRDRAANYGYTF
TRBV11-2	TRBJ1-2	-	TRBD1	TGTGCCAGCAGCTCAAGGACGACAGGGGGCGGCTACACCTTC	CASSSRTTGGGYTF